These 4 T cell receptor beta chains came from one sample sequenced in a study of OX40 agonist ivuxolimab in advanced cancers. Libraries were prepared by immunoSEQ multiplex PCR; TCRdb keeps only in-frame clonotypes and omits some of them. This table holds some 74,000 clones, roughly 94% found once. This sample comprised CD4+ or CD8+ T cells sorted from blood, obtained in a trial of the OX40 agonist ivuxolimab. Receptor source: an adult with an advanced solid tumor such as melanoma, head and neck, liver or kidney cancer.

This clone was counted between two and nine times. This chain links TRBV7-9 with TRBJ1-6; TRBD1 aligns across 8 bases. This CDR3 contains 16 residues. J gave up 3 bases and V 5 bases, and 6 bases lay outside the gene matches. Germline V gives CDR1 SEHNR, CDR2 FQNEAQ (reference sequence). CDR3: CASSTSDRGYNSPLHF. CDR3 bases: TGTGCCAGCAGCACCTCAGACAGGGGCTATAATTCACCCCTCCACTTT.

The chain recombines TRBV5-1 with TRBJ2-1, with TRBD1 identical over 8 bases. From germline, CDR1 is SGHRS and CDR2 YFSETQ. CDR3 size: 14 residues. V lost 6 bases, J lost 0 bases, and 2 bases stayed unmatched. The CDR3 nucleotides are TGCGCCAGCACGGACAGGGCCTCCTACAATGAGCAGTTCTTC. Its protein is CASTDRASYNEQFF. Full variable domain (rest looked up from reference TRBV5-1 and TRBJ2-1): KAGVTQTPRYLIKTRGQQVTLSCSPISGHRSVSWYQQTPGQGLQFLFEYFSETQRNKGNFPGRFSGRQFSNSRSEMNVSTLELGDSALYLCASTDRASYNEQFFGPGTRLTVL.

This chain links TRBV10-3 with TRBJ2-7, with 7 bases matching TRBD1. The germline V gene has CDR1 ENHRY and CDR2 SYGVKD. The CDR3 runs 15 residues. Trimming took 7 bases from V and 5 from J; bases not matched to a gene: 14. CDR3 region: CAINFRDSEIDEQYF. As DNA, the CDR3 is TGTGCCATCAATTTCCGGGACAGCGAGATCGACGAGCAGTACTTC.

The chain combines TRBV19 with TRBJ1-1; D unresolved. V was shortened by 1 base and J by 0 bases, with 9 bases between the two germline ends. This CDR3 comprises 15 residues. Per germline, CDR1 LNHDA and CDR2 SQIVND (reference sequence). The CDR3 nucleotides are TGTGCCAGTAGTATAGTCGAAGACATGAACACTGAAGCTTTCTTT. As protein: CASSIVEDMNTEAFF.